The subject of this entry is one TCR beta chain. Its antigen is still unknown. Base qualities are not at hand, and no much larger clone is one base apart. Amplification of TCR beta CDR3 regions was carried out from RNA transcripts. The first round of RT-PCR for the TCR CDR3 was performed with the HTBI primer set and the Qiagen OneStep RT-PCR kit. Libraries were constructed in a second round of multiplex PCR, after which size selection and purification were performed. Sequencing of the libraries was done on an Illumina HiSeq2000 using paired-end 100 bp reads. In the authors' own workflow: SOAPnuke was used to process the raw data, removing reads that contained adapters or uncalled bases, had a mean Phred below 15, or lacked an exact match to the constant primer or identifier. COPE v1.2.5 was used to merge the high-quality paired reads, and each unique nucleotide sequence was defined as a clonotype. MiTCR v1.1 was used to align clonotypes to the IMGT TRBV, TRBD and TRBJ reference segments. Only V-J combinations with frequency above 0.0001, covering approximately 99% of repertoires, were analysed. A TCS score was defined as the ratio of F50 (clonal expansion) to E x V (chaos), with BLOSUM62-based TCRdist applied between CDR3 peptides within each V-J. Welch's t-statistics and random forest reduced around 510 V-J features to 13, which were used in a naive Bayes classifier (R e1071). TCRdb reran the public reads through fastp at Q25 and MiXCR, keeping productive beta chains. Merged by CDR3 protein, the rows form single entries marked with the most common genes and DNA. In this record, the V and J calls reflect TCRdb's handling and not the investigators' own analysis. This sample is represented by around 270,000 distinct CDR3 sequences; 15% to 20% of them were singletons. Less than 40% of the sample belongs to the ten largest clones.

The sample is drawn from a study of T cells in Graves' hyperthyroidism and ophthalmopathy (dated by TCRdb to about 2019). About the study as a whole: Peripheral blood was sampled at the time of initial diagnosis, prior to any treatment. To identify distinguishing TCR V-J signatures, a discovery cohort of around 100 patients was used, comprising some 43 with Graves' ophthalmopathy and approximately 58 with stable Graves' hyperthyroidism. Whether ophthalmopathy could be predicted prospectively was tested in an independent validation cohort made up of about 18 hyperthyroidism patients plus 17 patients who later progressed to ophthalmopathy. The 100 discovery patients were randomly split 7:3 into training and test sets. In addition, the study compared T-cell repertoires in thyroid tissue and in blood from six Graves' hyperthyroidism patients. After sampling, hyperthyroidism patients received methimazole starting at 30 mg daily, and ophthalmopathy patients received high-dose intravenous methylprednisolone. According to the paper, TCR Vbeta CDR3 sequencing was carried out on some 130 peripheral blood samples, which came from fewer than 50 ophthalmopathy, around 74 hyperthyroidism and roughly 17 progressor patients. What the authors observed across the whole study: During validation, the model predicted progression to ophthalmopathy a median of around 6 months ahead of onset, with around 71% sensitivity and roughly 72% specificity. In cross-validation, a model built on a 13 V-J signature told ophthalmopathy apart from stable hyperthyroidism with 85% to 90% sensitivity and approximately 81% specificity, and in testing the same model reached 80%/75%. Blood samples also contained most of the expanded thyroid clonotypes (frequency above 0.001), which suggests that blood repertoires may reflect thyroid immune responses. No statistical method was used to set the sample size in advance, and investigators knew the group allocation.

Ophthalmopathy patients had moderately to severely active disease, Clinical Activity Score of at least 3, NOSPECS grade of at least 4, and duration under 3 months. Patients with uncontrolled infections, other autoimmune diseases, pregnancy or lactation were excluded. Diagnoses relied on clinical symptoms, serum thyroxine and TRAb, thyroid ultrasound and orbital computed tomography. Ficoll-Paque density gradient centrifugation was used to isolate PBMCs from about 10 ml of fresh peripheral blood. Total RNA was extracted with Trizol reagent, and quality was checked on an Agilent 2100 Bioanalyzer. Counted from cysteine to phenylalanine, this CDR3 has 16 amino acids. The sequence is cut down to CDR3 DNA, 48 bases in frame from base 1. V lost 11 bases and J lost 4 bases; the stretch between them is 26 bases long. CDR1 and CDR2 are drawn from the germline V gene: WSHSY, SAAADI.

The receptor was derived from a man aged 50 to 59 with Graves' ophthalmopathy. The sample consisted of blood. Recombination linked TRBV10-2 to TRBJ2-5, with TRBD1 as a weak D call on 7 bases. CDR3 sequence: CAVLLTRGEVAETQYF. The base sequence is TGCGCCGTTCTATTGACCAGGGGGGAGGTCGCAGAGACCCAGTACTTC.